The source of this T cell receptor (beta chain) is a study of blood T cell repertoires in COVID-19. Turning to the study itself: Specimens from acute and convalescent COVID-19 originated in the United States, Italy and Spain. Sample material is recorded as cDNA or gDNA derived from T cells, B-cell-depleted T cells, or PBMCs.

Original processing notes: Scientists estimated how many nucleated cells there were by amplifying reference gene primers. Profiled with immunoSEQ multiplex PCR; TCRdb holds only in-frame clones, not every one. The DNA was the basis for D and trimming; V, J and clone size are from that table. The sample lists approximately 240,000 clones, 83% occurring once. Germline CDR1 reads MDHEN; CDR2 reads SYDVKM. The CDR3 is 14 residues long. V lost 7 bases to trimming and J lost 5 bases; unmatched junction nucleotides: 8. The sequenced sample was peripheral blood. V is TRBV28 and J is TRBJ2-1; 7 bases agree with TRBD2. This receptor was identified in a human donor in a cohort sampled during active COVID-19. This CDR3 reads CASTRSGLDNEQFF. The DNA for the CDR3 is TGTGCCAGCACCCGTAGCGGGCTGGACAATGAGCAGTTCTTC.